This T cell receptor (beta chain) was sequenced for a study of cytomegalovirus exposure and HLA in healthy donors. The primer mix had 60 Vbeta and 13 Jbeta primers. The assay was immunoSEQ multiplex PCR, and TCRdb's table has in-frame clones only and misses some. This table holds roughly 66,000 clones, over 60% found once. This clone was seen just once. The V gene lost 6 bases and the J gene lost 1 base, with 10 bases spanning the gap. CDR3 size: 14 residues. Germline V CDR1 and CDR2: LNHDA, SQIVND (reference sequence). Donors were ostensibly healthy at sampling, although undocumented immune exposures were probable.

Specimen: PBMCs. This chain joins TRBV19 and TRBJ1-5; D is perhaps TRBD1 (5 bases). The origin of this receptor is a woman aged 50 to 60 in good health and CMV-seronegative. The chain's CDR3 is CASRTAHSNQPQHF. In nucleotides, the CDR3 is TGTGCCAGTAGGACAGCACACAGCAATCAGCCCCAGCATTTT.